This T cell receptor beta chain was obtained from a study of T cells after yellow fever vaccination (dated by TCRdb to between 2018 and 2020). A note on the overall study: The SMART-Seq v4 Ultra Low Input RNA kit was used to prepare libraries from fractions with low cell numbers. To track T-cell clones before and after primary and booster YFV17D yellow fever vaccination, bulk TCR alpha and beta repertoires were sequenced longitudinally. Two healthy male donors made up the cohort, one aged 18 to 29 years and the other aged 30 to 40 years. Bulk PBMC replicates and cell subsets were isolated from blood drawn at multiple timepoints before and after both primary and secondary immunization.

Remarks on this clonotype: The specificity of this receptor is unknown. Per-base quality was not reported, and no clone a single base away is much larger than it.

Synthesis of TCR cDNA relied on 5'RACE template switching, a step that introduced a universal primer site along with unique molecular identifiers. cDNA synthesis was primed from both the TCR alpha and TCR beta constant segments. Library amplification used two PCR steps, and the second PCR step added sample barcodes and sequencing adapters. Sequencing of libraries was done on Illumina HiSeq 2500 (2x100 bp) or NovaSeq (2x150 bp). In the authors' own workflow: MIGEC handled demultiplexing of reads and collapsing into UMI consensus sequences, while MiXCR performed V(D)J alignment. Vaccine-responding clonotypes were defined with edgeR using replicate PBMC samples, requiring FDR below 0.01 and a log2 fold change above 5 up to day 15. Each bulk clonotype received a CD4 or CD8 identity based on whether the sequenced CD4 or CD8 repertoire contained that clonotype at higher abundance. Starting from the raw public reads, TCRdb applied fastp trimming at Q25, assembled clones with MiXCR and retained in-frame beta chains. Rows are unified per CDR3 protein, each entry keeping the most common DNA and genes. What appears here as the V and J calls and clone size reflects TCRdb's work, not the paper's. In this sample the table shows about 230,000 distinct CDR3 sequences, 5.5% to 8.5% of which occur a single time. Of the sample, 1.1% is held by the ten largest clones.

In the paper's terms, the treatment or condition label means: live attenuated yellow fever vaccine strain. A standard Ficoll-Paque protocol was used to isolate PBMCs from peripheral blood. Dynabeads CD4 and CD8 positive selection kits were used to isolate CD4 and CD8 T-cell fractions. TriZol was used to extract RNA from bulk PBMCs, CD4 and CD8 fractions, and dextramer-positive and dextramer-negative fractions. On the study overall, not on this receptor specifically: Compared with the primary T-cell response, the secondary T-cell response was faster but weaker, reaching its peak on day 5 rather than on day 15. Because abundant contaminating clonotypes from the bulk population could be contained in FACS-sorted repertoires, computational filtering was required. After the booster, most of the clones that had expanded following primary vaccination were detected again (around 95% of CD4 and 80% to 90% of CD8), which suggests that memory was broadly maintained. Only two donors were included in the study, so the extent to which the findings can be generalized is limited. A small fraction of clonotypes showed up in both the CD4 and CD8 compartments, probably as a result of convergent recombination.

The sample in question was CD4+ T cells sorted from PBMCs, obtained on the day of the yellow fever booster vaccination. The receptor was derived from a man younger than 45 who received the YFV17D yellow fever vaccine.

In nucleotide form, the sequence is TGTGCCACCAGTGACTCGACCGAGGTCGGGGAGACCCAGTACTTC. It is translated as CATSDSTEVGETQYF. The chain is assembled from TRBV24-1 and TRBJ2-5, with no confident D gene call. Trimming at the junction amounts to 4 bases on V and 5 bases on J, and the germline ends lie 16 bases apart. The germline V gene specifies KGHDR as CDR1 and SFDVKD as CDR2. Measured from the cysteine to the phenylalanine, the CDR3 is 15 residues long. The only DNA kept is the CDR3, 45 bases in frame from the first base.